The subject of this entry is one T cell receptor beta chain. The data belong to a study of blood T cell repertoires in COVID-19. Using immunoSEQ multiplex PCR, the repertoire was profiled, and TCRdb retains in-frame clones only, with some absent. The sample records 260,000 or so clones, approximately 80% being singletons. CDR1 LGHDT and CDR2 YNNKEL come from the germline V gene (reference sequence). The length of the CDR3 is 15 residues. V lost 4 bases and J lost 6; bases outside the gene matches: 9. This clonotype was sampled from a woman older than 75 with COVID-19, enrolled during active disease. This chain connects TRBV3-1 (or the pseudogene TRBV3-2) to TRBJ1-2, with 9 positions matching TRBD1. Sequencing was done on a sample of peripheral blood. CDR3 loop: CASSRTWGQGNGYTF. The DNA for the CDR3 is TGTGCCAGCAGCCGAACGTGGGGACAGGGAAATGGCTACACCTTC.